These 8 T cell receptor beta chains originate from one sample sequenced in a study of Graves' ophthalmopathy and Graves' hyperthyroidism. Amplifying from RNA transcripts, the study obtained TCR beta CDR3 regions. Second-round multiplex PCR came after first-round RT-PCR with HTBI primers. TCRdb redid the calling of the multiplex PCR reads with MiXCR, one entry per CDR3 protein. The sample yields roughly 700,000 distinct CDR3 sequences, 35% to 50% seen once. Sequenced sample: peripheral blood. The receptors shown here come from an adult man with Graves' ophthalmopathy.

This clonotype was seen many times. J is TRBJ1-6 and V is TRBV11-2; 10 nucleotides match TRBD1. V lost 5 bases and J lost 9; bases outside the gene matches: 7. Germline V gives CDR1 SGHAT, CDR2 FQNNGV. CDR3 length: 15 residues. CDR3 DNA: TGTGCCAGCAGCATCCAGACAGGGGGCACTTCACCCCTCCACTTT. It codes for CASSIQTGGTSPLHF.

The rearrangement joins TRBV6-1 to TRBJ1-5; D ambiguous. The CDR3 spans 13 residues. CDR1 and CDR2 (germline): MNHNS, SASEGT. Trimming removed 11 bases from V and 3 bases from J, with 14 bases in between. The CDR3 spells CASLRGINQPQHF. The CDR3 nucleotides are TGTGCCTCACTCCGGGGTATCAATCAGCCCCAGCATTTT.

Only one count was recorded for this clonotype. The rearrangement joins TRBV25-1 to TRBJ1-1; D perhaps matches TRBD1 (5 bases). The CDR3 extends over 14 amino acids. Trimming shortened V by 8 bases and J by 5 bases, and 18 bases separated the two germline ends. From germline, CDR1 is MGHDK and CDR2 SYGVNS. CDR3 coding DNA: TGTGCCAGCTCACGTGTCAGGGAAGCGACTGAAGCTTTCTTT. Translated, it gives CASSRVREATEAFF.

This clonotype was counted ten times or more. The germline gene is not matched at one end of the junction; a read error may be the cause. The chain recombines TRBV10-2 with TRBJ1-4; D gene unclear. The germline V gene encodes CDR1 WSHSY and CDR2 SAAADI. This CDR3 has 16 amino acids. CDR3 nucleotide sequence: TGTGCCAGCAGCAGACGACATCCTGCAACTAATGAAAAACTGTTTTTT. It specifies CASSRRHPATNEKLFF.

This clonotype was observed at least ten times. The V call is TRBV15, the J call TRBJ2-7; possibly TRBD2 for D (5 bases). Looked up from germline, CDR1 is LNHNV and CDR2 is YYDKDF (reference sequence). Trimming shortened V by 0 bases and J by 6 bases, and 9 bases separated the two germline ends. The CDR3 covers 13 residues. The CDR3 loop is CATSRDRAGEQYF. The CDR3 DNA follows: TGTGCCACCAGCAGAGATCGGGCGGGCGAGCAGTACTTC.

This clonotype was recorded at least ten times. This chain connects TRBV29-1 to TRBJ1-4; 7 bases are shared with TRBD1. Looked up from germline, CDR1 is SQVTM and CDR2 is ANQGSEA. The junction had 12 bases not matched to a gene; V was cut back by 6 bases and J by 8 bases. This CDR3 is built from 14 residues. The CDR3 bases are TGCAGCGTGACTACAGGGGTGGCAGGGGAAAAACTGTTTTTT. Amino acids: CSVTTGVAGEKLFF.

This clonotype was seen a handful of times. V usage is TRBV7-9 and J usage is TRBJ2-5, with 9 positions matching TRBD1. This CDR3 contains 15 residues. Germline CDR1 SEHNR, CDR2 FQNEAQ (reference sequence). V lost 4 bases to trimming and J lost 2 bases; unmatched junction nucleotides: 5. CDR3: CASSYPGQGQETQYF. Written as DNA, the CDR3 is TGTGCCAGCAGCTACCCAGGACAGGGGCAAGAGACCCAGTACTTC.

This clonotype has at least ten counts. This sequence joins TRBV19 and TRBJ1-4; D gene ambiguous. The CDR3 is 13 amino acids. CDR1 is LNHDA and CDR2 is SQIVND in the germline V gene (reference sequence). V lost 11 bases, J lost 5 bases, and 15 bases lay in between. The CDR3 nucleotides are TGTGCCCACCGGAAAGGCCGGAATGAAAAACTGTTTTTT. Translated: CAHRKGRNEKLFF.